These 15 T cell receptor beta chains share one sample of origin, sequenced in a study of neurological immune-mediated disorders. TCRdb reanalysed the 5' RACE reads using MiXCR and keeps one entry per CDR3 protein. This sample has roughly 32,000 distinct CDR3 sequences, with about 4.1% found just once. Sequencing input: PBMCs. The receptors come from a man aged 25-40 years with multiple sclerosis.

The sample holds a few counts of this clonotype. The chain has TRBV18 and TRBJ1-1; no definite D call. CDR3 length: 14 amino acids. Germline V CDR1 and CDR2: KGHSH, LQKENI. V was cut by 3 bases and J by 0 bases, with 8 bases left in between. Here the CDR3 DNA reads TGTGCCAGCTCACCGGAACAGCTGAACACTGAAGCTTTCTTT. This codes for CASSPEQLNTEAFF.

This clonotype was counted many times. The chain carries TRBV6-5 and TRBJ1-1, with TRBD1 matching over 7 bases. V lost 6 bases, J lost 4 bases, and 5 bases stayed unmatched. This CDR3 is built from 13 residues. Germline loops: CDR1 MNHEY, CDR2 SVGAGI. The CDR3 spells CASRRAGGTEAFF. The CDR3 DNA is TGTGCCAGCAGGCGAGCAGGGGGCACTGAAGCTTTCTTT.

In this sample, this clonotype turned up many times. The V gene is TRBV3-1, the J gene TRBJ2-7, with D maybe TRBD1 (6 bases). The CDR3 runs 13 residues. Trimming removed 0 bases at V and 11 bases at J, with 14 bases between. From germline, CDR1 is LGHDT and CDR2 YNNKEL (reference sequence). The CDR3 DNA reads TGTGCCAGCAGCCAAGAGGACTCAGGGGCCAAGTACTTC. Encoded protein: CASSQEDSGAKYF.

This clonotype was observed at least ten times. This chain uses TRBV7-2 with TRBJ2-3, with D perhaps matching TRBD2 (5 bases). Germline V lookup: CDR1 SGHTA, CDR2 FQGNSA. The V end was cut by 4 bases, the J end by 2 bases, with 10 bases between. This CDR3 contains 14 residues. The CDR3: CASSSGLITDTQYF. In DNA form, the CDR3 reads TGTGCCAGCAGCTCAGGACTGATCACAGATACGCAGTATTTT.

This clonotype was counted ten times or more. The CDR3 loop reads CAATSGPQETQYF. The CDR3 nucleotides read TGTGCCGCGACTAGCGGACCTCAAGAGACCCAGTACTTC. The V call is TRBV5-6, the J call TRBJ2-5, with 9 bases fitting TRBD2. Germline V lookup: CDR1 SGHDT, CDR2 YYEEEE. The CDR3 has 13 amino acids. J gave up 2 bases and V 10 bases, and 6 bases lay outside the gene matches. The full variable domain, its missing parts supplied by reference TRBV5-6 and TRBJ2-5, is DAGVTQSPTHLIKTRGQQVTLRCSPKSGHDTVSWYQQALGQGPQFIFQYYEEEERQRGNFPDRFSGHQFPNYSSELNVNALLLGDSALYLCAATSGPQETQYFGPGTRLLVL.

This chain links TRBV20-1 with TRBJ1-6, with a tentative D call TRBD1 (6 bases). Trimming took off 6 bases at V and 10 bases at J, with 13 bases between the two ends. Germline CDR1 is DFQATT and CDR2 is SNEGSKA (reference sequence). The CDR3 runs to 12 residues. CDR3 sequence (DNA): TGCAGTGCAAGGGACATCCGCTCACCCCTCCACTTT. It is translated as CSARDIRSPLHF.

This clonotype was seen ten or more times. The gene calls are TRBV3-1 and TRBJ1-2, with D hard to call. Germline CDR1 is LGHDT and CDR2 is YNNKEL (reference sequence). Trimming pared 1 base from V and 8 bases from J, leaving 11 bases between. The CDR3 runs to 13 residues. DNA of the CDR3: TGTGCCAGCAGCCAAGCCGCAGATGCCGGCTACACCTTC. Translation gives CASSQAADAGYTF.

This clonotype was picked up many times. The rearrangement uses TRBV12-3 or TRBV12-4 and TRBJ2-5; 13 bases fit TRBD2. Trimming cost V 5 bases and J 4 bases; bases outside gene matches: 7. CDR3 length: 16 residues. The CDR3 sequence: CASSPGLAGRGETQYF. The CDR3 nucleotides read TGTGCCAGCAGTCCGGGACTAGCGGGGAGGGGAGAGACCCAGTACTTC.

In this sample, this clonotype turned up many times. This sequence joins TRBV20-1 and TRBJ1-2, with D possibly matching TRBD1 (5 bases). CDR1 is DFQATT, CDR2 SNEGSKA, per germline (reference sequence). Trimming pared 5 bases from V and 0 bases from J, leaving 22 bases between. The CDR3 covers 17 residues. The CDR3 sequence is CSALDLTAQFPNYGYTF. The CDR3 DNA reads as TGCAGTGCTCTAGACCTGACAGCCCAATTCCCTAACTATGGCTACACCTTC.

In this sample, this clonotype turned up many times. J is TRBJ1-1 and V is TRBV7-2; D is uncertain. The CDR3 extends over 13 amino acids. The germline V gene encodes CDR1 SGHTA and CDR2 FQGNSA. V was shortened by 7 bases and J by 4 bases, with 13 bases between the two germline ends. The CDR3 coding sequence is TGTGCCAGCAAGCTGCACGGGATCACTGAAGCTTTCTTT. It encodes CASKLHGITEAFF.

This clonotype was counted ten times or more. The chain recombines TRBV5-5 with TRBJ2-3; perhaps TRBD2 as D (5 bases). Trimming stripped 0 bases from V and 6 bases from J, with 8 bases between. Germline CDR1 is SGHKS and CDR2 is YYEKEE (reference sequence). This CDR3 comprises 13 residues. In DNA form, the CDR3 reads TGTGCCAGCAGCTTGGGGACTCGCGATACGCAGTATTTT. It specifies CASSLGTRDTQYF.

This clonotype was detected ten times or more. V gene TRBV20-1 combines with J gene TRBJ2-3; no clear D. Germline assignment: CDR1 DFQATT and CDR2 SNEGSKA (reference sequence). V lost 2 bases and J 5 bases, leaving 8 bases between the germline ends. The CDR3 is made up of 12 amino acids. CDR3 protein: CSARKVEDTQYF. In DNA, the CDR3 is TGCAGTGCTAGAAAGGTGGAAGATACGCAGTATTTT.

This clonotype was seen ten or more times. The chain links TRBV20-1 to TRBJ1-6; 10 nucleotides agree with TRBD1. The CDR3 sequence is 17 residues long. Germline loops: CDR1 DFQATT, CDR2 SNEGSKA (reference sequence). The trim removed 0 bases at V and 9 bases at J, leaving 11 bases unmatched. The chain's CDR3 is CSAREGQGYFLGSPLHF. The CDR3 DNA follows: TGCAGTGCTAGAGAGGGACAGGGGTATTTTCTGGGTTCACCCCTCCACTTT.

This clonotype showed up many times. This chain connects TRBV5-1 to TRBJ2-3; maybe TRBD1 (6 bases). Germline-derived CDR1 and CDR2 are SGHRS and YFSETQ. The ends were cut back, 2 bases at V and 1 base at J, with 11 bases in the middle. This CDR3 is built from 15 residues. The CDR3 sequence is CASSFQGLGTDTQYF. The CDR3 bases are TGCGCCAGCAGCTTCCAGGGGTTAGGCACAGATACGCAGTATTTT.

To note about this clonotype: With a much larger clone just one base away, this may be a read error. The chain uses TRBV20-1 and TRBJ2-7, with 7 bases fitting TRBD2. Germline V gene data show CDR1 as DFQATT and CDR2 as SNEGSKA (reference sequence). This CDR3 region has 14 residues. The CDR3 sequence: CSARGLTSSHEQYF. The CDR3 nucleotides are TGCAGTGCTAGAGGCCTGACTAGCTCCCACGAGCAGTACTTC.